The clone carrying this T cell receptor (beta chain) was seen a single time. At one boundary the junction diverges from the germline segment, which might be a read error. The data are from a study of blood T cell repertoires in COVID-19. Study at large: The samples span acute and convalescent COVID-19 from the United States, Italy and Spain. Sample material is recorded as cDNA or gDNA derived from T cells, B-cell-depleted T cells, or PBMCs.

The CDR3 has 16 residues. Germline CDR1 and CDR2: SGHVS and FNYEAQ. As handled by the study authors: Estimated nucleated cell counts came from reference gene primer amplification. Measured with immunoSEQ multiplex PCR; TCRdb has only the in-frame clones, and not every one. D and trimming were read from the DNA, whereas the V and J calls and clone size are those reported in that table. The data contain around 280,000 clones, around 87% of them singletons. Input material: peripheral blood. The sequence derives from a woman aged 30 to 39 who had recovered from COVID-19. The chain couples TRBV7-6 to TRBJ2-6; a weak D match, TRBD2 (5 bases). The CDR3 nucleotides read TGTGCCAGCAGCTTAGACGGGATCTCTGCGGCCAACGTCCTGACTTTC. Residues: CASSLDGISAANVLTF.